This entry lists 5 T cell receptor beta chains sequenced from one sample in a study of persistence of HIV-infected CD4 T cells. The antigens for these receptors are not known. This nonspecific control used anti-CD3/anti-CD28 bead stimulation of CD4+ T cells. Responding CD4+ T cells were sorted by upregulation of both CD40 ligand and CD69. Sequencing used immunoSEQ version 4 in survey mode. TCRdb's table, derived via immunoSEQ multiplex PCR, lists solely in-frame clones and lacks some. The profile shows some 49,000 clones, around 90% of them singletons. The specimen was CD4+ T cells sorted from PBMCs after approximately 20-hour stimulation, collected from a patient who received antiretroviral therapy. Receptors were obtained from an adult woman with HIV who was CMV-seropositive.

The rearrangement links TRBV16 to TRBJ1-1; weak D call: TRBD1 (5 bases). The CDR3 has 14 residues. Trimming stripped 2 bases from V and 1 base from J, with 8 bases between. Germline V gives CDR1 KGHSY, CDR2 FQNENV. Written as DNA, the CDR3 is TGTGCCAGCAGCCAAACGCAGGGGAACACTGAAGCTTTCTTT. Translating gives CASSQTQGNTEAFF.

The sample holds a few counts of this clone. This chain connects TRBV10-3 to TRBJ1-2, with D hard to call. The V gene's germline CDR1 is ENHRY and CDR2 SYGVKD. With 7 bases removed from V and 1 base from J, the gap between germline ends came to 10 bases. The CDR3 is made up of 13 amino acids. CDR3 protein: CAITGDLNYGYTF. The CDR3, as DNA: TGTGCCATCACCGGAGACCTTAACTATGGCTACACCTTC.

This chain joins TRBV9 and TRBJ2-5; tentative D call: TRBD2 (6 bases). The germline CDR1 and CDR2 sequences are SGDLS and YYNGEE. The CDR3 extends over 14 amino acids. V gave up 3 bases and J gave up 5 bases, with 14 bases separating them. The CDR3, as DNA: TGTGCCAGCAGCGCCCTGGGGGGTCGGGAGACCCAGTACTTC. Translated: CASSALGGRETQYF.

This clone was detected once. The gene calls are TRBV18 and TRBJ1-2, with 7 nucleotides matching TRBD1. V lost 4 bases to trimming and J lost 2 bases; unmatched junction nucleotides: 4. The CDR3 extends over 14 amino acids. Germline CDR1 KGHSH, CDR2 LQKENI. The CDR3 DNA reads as TGTGCCAGCTCACGGACAGGAGCGAACTATGGCTACACCTTC. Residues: CASSRTGANYGYTF.

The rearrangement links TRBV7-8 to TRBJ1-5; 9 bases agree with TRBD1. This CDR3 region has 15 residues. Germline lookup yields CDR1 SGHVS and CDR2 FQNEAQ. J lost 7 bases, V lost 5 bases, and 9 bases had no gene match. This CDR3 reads CASSPLDRGRQPQHF. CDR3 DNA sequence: TGTGCCAGCAGCCCACTGGACAGGGGAAGACAGCCCCAGCATTTT.